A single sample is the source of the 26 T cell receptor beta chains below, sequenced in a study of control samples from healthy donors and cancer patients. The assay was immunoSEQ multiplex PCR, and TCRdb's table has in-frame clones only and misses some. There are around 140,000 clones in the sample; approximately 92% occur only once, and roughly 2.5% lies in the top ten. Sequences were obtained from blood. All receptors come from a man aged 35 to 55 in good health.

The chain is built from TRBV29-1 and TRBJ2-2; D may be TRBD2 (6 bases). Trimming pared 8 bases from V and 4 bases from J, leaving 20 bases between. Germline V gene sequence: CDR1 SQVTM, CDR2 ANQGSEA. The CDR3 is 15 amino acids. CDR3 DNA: TGCAGCTATATCGGGACTGGCGATAGCACCGGGGAGCTGTTTTTT. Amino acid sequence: CSYIGTGDSTGELFF.

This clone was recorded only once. CDR3 sequence (DNA): TGTGCCTGGACCCCGGGGGGGGGAAATCAGCCCCAGCATTTT. Protein product: CAWTPGGGNQPQHF. The chain is built from TRBV30 and TRBJ1-5; TRBD1 is a possible D gene (5 bases). The CDR3 covers 14 residues. The germline V gene has CDR1 GTSNPN and CDR2 SVGIG (reference sequence). The V end was cut by 4 bases, the J end by 4 bases, with 14 bases between.

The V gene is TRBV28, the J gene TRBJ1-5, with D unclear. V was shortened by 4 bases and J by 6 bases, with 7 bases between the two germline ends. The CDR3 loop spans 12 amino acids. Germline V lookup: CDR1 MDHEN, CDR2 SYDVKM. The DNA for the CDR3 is TGTGCCAGCAGTTCCGTAGGTCAGCCCCAGCATTTT. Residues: CASSSVGQPQHF.

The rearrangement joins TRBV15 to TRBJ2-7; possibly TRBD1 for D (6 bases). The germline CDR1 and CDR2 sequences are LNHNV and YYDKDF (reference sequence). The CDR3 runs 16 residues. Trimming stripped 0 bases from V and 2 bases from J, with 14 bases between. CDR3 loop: CATSREQGPVTYEQYF. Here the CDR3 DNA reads TGTGCCACCAGCAGAGAACAGGGTCCTGTTACCTACGAGCAGTACTTC.

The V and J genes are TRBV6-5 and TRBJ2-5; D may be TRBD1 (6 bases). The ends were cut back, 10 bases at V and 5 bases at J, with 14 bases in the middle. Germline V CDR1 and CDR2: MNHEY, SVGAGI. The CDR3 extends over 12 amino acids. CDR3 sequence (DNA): TGTGCCACCAAAGGGGGTTGGGAGACCCAGTACTTC. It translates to CATKGGWETQYF.

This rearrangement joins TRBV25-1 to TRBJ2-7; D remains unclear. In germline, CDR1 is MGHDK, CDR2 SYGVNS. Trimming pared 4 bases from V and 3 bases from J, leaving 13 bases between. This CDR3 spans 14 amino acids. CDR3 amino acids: CASSVRGRNYEQYF. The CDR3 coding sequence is TGTGCCAGCAGTGTCCGTGGCAGGAACTACGAGCAGTACTTC.

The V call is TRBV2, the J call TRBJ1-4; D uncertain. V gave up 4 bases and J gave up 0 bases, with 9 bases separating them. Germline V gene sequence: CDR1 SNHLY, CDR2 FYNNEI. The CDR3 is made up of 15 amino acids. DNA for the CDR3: TGTGCCAGCAGTGGCTCAGGTGCAACTAATGAAAAACTGTTTTTT. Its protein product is CASSGSGATNEKLFF.

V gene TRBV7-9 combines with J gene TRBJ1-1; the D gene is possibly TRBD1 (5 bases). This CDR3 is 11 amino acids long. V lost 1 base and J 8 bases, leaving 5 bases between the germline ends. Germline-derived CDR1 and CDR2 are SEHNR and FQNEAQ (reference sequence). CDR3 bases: TGTGCCAGCAGCTTAGGGGGGGAAGCTTTCTTT. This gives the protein CASSLGGEAFF.

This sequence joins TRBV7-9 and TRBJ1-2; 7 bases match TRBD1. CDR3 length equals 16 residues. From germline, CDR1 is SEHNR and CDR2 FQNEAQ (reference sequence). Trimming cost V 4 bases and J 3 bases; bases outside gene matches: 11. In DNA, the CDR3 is TGTGCCAGCAGCTCATTAGAGGAGACAGGGCACTATGGCTACACCTTC. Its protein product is CASSSLEETGHYGYTF.

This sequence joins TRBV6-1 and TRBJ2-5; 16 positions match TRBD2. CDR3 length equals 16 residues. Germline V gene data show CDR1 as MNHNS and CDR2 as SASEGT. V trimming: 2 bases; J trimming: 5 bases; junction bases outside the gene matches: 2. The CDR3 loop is CASSESGLAGGETQYF. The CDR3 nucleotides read TGTGCCAGCAGTGAATCGGGACTAGCGGGGGGGGAGACCCAGTACTTC.

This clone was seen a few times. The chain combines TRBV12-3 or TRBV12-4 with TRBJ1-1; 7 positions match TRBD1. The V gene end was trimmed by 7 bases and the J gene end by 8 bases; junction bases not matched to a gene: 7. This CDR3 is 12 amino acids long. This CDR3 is CASTHWDSEAFF. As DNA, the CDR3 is TGTGCCAGCACCCATTGGGACAGCGAAGCTTTCTTT.

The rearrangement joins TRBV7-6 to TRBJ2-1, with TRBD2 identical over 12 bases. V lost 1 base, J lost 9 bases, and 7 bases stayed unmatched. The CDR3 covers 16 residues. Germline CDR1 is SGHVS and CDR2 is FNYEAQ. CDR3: CASSLEPSGGAAEQFF. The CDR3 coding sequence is TGTGCCAGCAGCTTAGAGCCTAGCGGGGGGGCCGCTGAGCAGTTCTTC.

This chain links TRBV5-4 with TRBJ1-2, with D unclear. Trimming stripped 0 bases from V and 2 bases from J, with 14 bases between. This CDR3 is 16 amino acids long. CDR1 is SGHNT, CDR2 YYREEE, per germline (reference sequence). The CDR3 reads CASSLGVPPHNYGYTF. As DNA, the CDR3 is TGTGCCAGCAGCTTGGGAGTACCGCCCCACAACTATGGCTACACCTTC.

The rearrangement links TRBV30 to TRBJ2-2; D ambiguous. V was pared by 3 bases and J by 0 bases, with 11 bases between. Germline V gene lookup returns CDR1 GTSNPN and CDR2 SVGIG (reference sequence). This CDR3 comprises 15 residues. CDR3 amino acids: CAWSFRATNTGELFF. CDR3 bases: TGTGCCTGGAGCTTCCGAGCCACGAACACCGGGGAGCTGTTTTTT.

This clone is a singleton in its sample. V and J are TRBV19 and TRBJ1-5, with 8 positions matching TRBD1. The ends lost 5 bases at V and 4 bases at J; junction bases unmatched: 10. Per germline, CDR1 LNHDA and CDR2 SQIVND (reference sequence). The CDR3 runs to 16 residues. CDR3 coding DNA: TGTGCCAGTAGTTTGGGGGACAGGAAGGGAAATCAGCCCCAGCATTTT. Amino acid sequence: CASSLGDRKGNQPQHF.

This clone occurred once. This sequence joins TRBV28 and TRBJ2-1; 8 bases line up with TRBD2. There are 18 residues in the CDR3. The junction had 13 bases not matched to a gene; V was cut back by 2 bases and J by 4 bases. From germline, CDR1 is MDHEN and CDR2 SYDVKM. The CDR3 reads CASSLRSAGTSGYNEQFF. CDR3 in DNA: TGTGCCAGCAGTTTAAGGTCCGCAGGGACTAGTGGTTACAATGAGCAGTTCTTC.

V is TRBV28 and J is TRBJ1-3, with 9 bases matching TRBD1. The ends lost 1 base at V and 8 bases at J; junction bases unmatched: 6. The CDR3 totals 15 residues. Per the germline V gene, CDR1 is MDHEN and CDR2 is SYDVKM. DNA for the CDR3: TGTGCCAGCAGTTTATTCCCGGACAGGGGTTACACCATATATTTT. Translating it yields CASSLFPDRGYTIYF.

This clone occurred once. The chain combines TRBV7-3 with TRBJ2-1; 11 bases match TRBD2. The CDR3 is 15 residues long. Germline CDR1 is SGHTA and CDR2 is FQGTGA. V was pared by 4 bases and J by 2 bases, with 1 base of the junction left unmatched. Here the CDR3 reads CASSSLAGAYNEQFF. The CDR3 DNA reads TGTGCCAGCAGCTCACTAGCGGGGGCCTACAATGAGCAGTTCTTC.

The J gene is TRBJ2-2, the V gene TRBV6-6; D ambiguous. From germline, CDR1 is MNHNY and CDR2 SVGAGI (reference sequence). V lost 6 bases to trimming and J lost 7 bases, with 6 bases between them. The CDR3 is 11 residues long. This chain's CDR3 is CASSYLGELFF. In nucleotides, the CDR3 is TGTGCCAGCAGCTACCTCGGGGAGCTGTTTTTT.

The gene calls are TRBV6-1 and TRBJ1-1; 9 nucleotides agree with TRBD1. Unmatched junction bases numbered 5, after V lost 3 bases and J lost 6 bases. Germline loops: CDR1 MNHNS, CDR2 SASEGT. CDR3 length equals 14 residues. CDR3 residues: CASSDGTGTPEAFF. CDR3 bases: TGTGCCAGCAGTGACGGGACAGGGACGCCTGAAGCTTTCTTT.

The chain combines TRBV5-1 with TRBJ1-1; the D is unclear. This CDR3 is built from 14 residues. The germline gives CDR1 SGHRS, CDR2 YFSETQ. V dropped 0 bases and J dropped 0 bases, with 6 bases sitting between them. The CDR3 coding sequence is TGCGCCAGCAGCTTGGCCAGCATGAACACTGAAGCTTTCTTT. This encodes CASSLASMNTEAFF. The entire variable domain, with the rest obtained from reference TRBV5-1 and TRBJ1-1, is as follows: KAGVTQTPRYLIKTRGQQVTLSCSPISGHRSVSWYQQTPGQGLQFLFEYFSETQRNKGNFPGRFSGRQFSNSRSEMNVSTLELGDSALYLCASSLASMNTEAFFGQGTRLTVV.

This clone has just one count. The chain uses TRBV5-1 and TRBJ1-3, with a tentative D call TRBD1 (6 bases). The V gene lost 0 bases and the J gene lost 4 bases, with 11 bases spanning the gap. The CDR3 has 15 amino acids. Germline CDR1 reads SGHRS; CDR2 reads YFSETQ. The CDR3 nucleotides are TGCGCCAGCAGCTTGGCAGGGGCCGAGGGAAACACCATATATTTT. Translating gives CASSLAGAEGNTIYF.

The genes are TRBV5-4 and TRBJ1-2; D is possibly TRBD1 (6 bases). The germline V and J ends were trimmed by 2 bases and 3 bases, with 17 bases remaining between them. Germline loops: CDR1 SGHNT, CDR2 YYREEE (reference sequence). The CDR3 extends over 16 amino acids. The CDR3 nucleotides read TGTGCCAGCAGCTTTAGGTTCAAGGGGGGTGACTATGGCTACACCTTC. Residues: CASSFRFKGGDYGYTF.

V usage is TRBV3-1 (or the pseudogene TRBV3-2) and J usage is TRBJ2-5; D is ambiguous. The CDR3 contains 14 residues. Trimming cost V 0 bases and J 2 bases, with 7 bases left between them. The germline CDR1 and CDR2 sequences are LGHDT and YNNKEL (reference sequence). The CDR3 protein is CASSQDLGQETQYF. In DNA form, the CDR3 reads TGTGCCAGCAGCCAAGATCTGGGACAAGAGACCCAGTACTTC.

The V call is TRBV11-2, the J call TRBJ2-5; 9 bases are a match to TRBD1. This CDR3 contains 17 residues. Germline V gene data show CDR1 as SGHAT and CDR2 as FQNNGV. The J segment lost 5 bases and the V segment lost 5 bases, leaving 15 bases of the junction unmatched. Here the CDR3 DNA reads TGTGCCAGCAGCGCAACTCGAGCCTTCGGACAGGGGGAGACCCAGTACTTC. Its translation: CASSATRAFGQGETQYF. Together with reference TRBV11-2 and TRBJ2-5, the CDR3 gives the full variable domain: EAGVAQSPRYKIIEKRQSVAFWCNPISGHATLYWYQQILGQGPKLLIQFQNNGVVDDSQLPKDRFSAERLKGVDSTLKIQPAKLEDSAVYLCASSATRAFGQGETQYFGPGTRLLVL.

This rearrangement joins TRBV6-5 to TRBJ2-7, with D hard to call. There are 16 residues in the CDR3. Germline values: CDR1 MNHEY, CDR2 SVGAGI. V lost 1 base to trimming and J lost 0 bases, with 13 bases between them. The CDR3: CASSYFSQQSSYEQYF. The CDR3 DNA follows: TGTGCCAGCAGTTACTTCAGTCAGCAGAGCTCCTACGAGCAGTACTTC.